The clone carrying this T cell receptor (beta chain) has a handful of counts. Uncontrolled infections, other autoimmune diseases, pregnancy or lactation led to exclusion of patients. Diagnoses rested on clinical symptoms, serum thyroxine and TRAb, thyroid ultrasound and orbital computed tomography. The data belong to a study of T cells in Graves' hyperthyroidism and ophthalmopathy. Across the whole study: Sampling of peripheral blood happened at initial diagnosis, prior to any treatment.

RNA transcripts provided the source from which TCR beta CDR3 regions were amplified. The TCR CDR3 was amplified in a first-round RT-PCR using the HTBI primer set. MiXCR was run by TCRdb on the multiplex PCR reads, yielding one entry per CDR3 protein. The sample lists over 450,000 distinct CDR3 sequences; roughly 15% were seen once. Sequencing used blood. This TCR was recovered from a woman aged 18-29 years with Graves' ophthalmopathy.

CDR3 protein: CASSIGGQPNYGYTF. The CDR3 DNA reads TGTGCCAGTAGTATCGGGGGACAGCCTAACTATGGCTACACCTTC. This chain joins TRBV19 and TRBJ1-2, with 7 nucleotides matching TRBD1. The V gene's germline CDR1 is LNHDA and CDR2 SQIVND (reference sequence). CDR3 size: 15 residues. The V and J ends lost 3 bases and 0 bases, in that order; junction bases with no gene match: 4.